This T cell receptor (beta chain) was recorded in a study of monozygotic twins with inflammatory bowel disease. Following a re-call of the 5' RACE reads, TCRdb has one entry per CDR3 protein and lacks DNA. The sample holds about 160,000 distinct CDR3 sequences. Germline V lookup: CDR1 LGHDT, CDR2 YNNKEL (reference sequence). This CDR3 comprises 16 residues. Whole blood without T cell sorting served as the source of isolated total RNA. The chain has TRBV3-1 and TRBJ2-3; TCRdb gives TRBD2 as the D gene, but with no DNA this cannot be confirmed. The sequence was collected from a human donor with ulcerative colitis or Crohn's disease, or a healthy co-twin of an affected twin (not recorded which). Sequenced material: blood. The CDR3: CASSPQSSGRATRQYF.